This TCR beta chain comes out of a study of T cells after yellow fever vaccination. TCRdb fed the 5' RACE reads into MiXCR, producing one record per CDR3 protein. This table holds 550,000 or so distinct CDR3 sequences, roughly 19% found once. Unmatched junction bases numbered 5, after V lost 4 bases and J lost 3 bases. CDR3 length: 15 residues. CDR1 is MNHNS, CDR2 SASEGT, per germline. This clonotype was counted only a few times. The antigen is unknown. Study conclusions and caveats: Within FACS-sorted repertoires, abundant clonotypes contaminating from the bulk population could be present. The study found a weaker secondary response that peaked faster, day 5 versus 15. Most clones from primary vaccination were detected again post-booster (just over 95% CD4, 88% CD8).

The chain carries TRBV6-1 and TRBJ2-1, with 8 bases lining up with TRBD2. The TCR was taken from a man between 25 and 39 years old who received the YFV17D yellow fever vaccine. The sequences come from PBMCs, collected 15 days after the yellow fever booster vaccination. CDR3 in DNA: TGTGCCAGCAGTGGAGCGGGAGCCAGCTACAATGAGCAGTTCTTC. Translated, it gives CASSGAGASYNEQFF.